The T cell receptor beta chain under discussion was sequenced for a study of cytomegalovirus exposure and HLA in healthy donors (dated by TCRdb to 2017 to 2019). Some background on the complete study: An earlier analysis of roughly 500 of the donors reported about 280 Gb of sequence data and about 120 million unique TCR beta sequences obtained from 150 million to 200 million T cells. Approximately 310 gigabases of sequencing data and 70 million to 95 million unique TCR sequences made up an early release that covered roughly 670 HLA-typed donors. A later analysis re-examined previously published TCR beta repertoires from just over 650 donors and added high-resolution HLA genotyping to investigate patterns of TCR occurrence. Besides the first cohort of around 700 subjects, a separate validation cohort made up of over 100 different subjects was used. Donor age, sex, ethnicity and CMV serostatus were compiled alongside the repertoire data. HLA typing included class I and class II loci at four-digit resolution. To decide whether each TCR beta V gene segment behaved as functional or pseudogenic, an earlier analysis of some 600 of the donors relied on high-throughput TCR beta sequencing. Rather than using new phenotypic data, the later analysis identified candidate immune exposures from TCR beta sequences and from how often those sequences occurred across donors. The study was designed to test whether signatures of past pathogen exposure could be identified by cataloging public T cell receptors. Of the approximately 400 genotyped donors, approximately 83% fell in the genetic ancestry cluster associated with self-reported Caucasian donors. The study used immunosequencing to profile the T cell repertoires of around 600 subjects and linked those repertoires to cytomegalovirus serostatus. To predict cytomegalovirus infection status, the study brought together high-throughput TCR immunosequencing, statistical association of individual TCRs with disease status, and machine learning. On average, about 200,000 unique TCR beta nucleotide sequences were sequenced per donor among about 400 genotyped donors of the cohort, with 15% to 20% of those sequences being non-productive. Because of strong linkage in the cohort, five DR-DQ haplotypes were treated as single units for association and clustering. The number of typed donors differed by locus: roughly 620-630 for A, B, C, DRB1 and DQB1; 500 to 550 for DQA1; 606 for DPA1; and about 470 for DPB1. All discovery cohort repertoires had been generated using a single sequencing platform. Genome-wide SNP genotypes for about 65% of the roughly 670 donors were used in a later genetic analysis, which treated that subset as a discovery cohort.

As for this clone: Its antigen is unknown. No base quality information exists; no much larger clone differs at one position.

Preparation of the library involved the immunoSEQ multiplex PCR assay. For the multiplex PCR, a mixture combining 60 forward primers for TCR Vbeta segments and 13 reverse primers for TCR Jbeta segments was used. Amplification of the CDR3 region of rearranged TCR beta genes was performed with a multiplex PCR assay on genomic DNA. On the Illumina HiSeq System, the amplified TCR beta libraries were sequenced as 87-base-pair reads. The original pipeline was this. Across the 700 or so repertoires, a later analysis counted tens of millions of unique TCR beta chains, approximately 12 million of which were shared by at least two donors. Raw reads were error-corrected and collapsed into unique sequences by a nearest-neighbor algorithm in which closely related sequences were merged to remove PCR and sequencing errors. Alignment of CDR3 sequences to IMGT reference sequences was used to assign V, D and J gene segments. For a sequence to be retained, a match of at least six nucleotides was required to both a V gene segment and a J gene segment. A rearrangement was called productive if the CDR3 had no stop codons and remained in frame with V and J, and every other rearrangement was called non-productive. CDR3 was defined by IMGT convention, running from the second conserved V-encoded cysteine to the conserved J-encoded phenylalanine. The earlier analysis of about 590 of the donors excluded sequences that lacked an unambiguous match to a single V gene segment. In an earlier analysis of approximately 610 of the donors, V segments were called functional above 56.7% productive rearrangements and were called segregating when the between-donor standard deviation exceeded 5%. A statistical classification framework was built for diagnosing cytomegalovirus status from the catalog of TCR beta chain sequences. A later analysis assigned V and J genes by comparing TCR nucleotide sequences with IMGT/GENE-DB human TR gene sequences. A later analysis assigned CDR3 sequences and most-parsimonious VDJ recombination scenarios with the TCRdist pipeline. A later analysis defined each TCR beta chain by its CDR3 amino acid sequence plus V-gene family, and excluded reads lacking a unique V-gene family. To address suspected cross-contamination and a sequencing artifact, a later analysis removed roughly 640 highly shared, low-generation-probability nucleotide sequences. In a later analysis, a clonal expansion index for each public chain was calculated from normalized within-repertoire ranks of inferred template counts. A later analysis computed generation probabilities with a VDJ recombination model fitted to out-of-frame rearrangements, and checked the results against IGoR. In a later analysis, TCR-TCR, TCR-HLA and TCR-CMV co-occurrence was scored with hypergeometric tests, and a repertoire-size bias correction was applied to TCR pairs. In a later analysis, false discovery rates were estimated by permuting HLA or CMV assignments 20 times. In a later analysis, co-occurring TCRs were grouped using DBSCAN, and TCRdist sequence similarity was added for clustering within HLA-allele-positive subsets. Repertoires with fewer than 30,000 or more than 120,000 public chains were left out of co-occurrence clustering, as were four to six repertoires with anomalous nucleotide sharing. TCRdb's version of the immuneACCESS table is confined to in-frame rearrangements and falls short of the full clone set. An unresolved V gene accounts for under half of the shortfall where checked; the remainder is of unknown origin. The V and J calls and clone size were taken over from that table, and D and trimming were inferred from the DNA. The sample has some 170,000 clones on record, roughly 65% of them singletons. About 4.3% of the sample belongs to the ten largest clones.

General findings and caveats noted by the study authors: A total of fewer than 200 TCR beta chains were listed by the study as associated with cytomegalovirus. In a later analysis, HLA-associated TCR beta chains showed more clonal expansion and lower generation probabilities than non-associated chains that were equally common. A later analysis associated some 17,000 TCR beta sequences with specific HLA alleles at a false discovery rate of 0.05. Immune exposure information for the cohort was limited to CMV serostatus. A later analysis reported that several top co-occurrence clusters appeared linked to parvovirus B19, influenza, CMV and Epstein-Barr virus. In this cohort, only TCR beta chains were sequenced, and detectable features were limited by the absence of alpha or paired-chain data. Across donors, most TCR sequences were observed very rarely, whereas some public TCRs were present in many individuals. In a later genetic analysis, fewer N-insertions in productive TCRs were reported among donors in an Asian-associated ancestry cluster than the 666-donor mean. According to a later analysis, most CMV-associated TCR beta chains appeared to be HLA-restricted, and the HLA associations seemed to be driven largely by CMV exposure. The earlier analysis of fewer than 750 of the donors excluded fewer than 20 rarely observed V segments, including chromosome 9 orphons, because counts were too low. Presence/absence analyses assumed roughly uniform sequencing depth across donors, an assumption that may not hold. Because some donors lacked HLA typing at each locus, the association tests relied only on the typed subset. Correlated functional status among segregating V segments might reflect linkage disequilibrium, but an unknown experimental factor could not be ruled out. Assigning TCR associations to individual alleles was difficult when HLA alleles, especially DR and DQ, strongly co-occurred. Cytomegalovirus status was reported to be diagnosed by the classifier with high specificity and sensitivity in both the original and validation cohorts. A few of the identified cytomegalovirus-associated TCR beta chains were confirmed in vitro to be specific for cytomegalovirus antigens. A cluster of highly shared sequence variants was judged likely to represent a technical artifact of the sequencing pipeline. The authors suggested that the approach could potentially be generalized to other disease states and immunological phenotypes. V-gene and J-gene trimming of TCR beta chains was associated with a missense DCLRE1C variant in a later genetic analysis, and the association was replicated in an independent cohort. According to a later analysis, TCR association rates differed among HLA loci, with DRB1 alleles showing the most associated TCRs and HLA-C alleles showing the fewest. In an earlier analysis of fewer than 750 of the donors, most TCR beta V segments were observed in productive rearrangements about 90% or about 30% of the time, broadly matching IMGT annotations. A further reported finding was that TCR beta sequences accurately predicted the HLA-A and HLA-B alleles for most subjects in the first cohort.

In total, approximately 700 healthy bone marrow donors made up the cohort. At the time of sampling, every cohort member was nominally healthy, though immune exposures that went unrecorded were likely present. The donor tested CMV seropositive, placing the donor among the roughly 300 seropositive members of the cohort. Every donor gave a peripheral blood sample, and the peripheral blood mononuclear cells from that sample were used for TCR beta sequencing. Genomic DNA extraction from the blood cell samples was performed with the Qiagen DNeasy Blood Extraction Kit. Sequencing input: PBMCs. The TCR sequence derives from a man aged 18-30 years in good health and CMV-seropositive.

The CDR3 protein: CASSLVQNNEQFF. At the DNA level, the sequence is TGTGCCAGCAGCTTAGTACAGAACAATGAGCAGTTCTTC. The rearranged segments are TRBV7-9 and TRBJ2-1, with the D gene not clear enough to name. The CDR3 numbers 13 residues from cysteine through phenylalanine. Only the CDR3 part of the read is kept: 39 bases, read in frame from the first base. In the germline V gene (reference sequence), CDR1 corresponds to SEHNR and CDR2 to FQNEAQ. The germline ends are 6 bases apart after V is trimmed by 1 base and J by 5 bases.